This TCR beta chain was profiled in a study of untreated major depressive disorder. Study-wide results and limits: Three preselected Vbeta families were the sole sequencing comparisons. TRBV05-01 (Vbeta 5.1) usage was higher in CD4+ T cells of depressed patients than controls.

Sequencing was performed with immunoSEQ multiplex PCR; in TCRdb, only in-frame clones are kept and a portion is missing. The table has around 20,000 clones, about 93% seen once. With V trimmed by 0 bases and J by 1 base, 7 bases remained unmatched. The CDR3 is 16 residues long. Looked up from germline, CDR1 is SGHRS and CDR2 is YFSETQ. In the case of this clone: The antigen is unknown.

Each depressed patient was pairwise matched to a non-depressed control for sex, age, current smoking status and body mass index. The sequenced sample was CD4+ T cells from PBMCs. The receptor comes from a man aged 25 to 40 in good health. The chain joins TRBV5-1 to TRBJ2-7; TRBD2 matches 7 bases. The CDR3 region has the DNA TGCGCCAGCAGCTTGGGGGGGGGTCCCCTTTCCTACGAGCAGTACTTC. It yields the protein CASSLGGGPLSYEQYF.